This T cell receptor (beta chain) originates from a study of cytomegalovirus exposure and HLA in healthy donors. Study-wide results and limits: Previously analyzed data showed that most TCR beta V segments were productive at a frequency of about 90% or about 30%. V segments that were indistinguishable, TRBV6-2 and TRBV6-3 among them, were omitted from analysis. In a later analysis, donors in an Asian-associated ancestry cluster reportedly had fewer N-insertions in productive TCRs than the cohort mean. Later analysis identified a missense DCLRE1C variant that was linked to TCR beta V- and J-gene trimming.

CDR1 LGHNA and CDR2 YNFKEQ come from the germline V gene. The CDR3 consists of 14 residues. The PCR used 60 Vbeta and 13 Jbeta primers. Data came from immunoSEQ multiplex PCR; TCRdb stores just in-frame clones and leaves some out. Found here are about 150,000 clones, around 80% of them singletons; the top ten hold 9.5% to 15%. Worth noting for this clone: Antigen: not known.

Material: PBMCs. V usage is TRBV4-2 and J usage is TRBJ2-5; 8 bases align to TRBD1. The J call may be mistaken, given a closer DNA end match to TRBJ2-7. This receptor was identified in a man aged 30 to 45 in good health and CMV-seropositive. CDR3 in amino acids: CASSPQGGSYEQYF. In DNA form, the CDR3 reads TGTGCCAGCAGCCCACAGGGGGGTTCCTACGAGCAGTACTTC.